This T cell receptor beta chain comes out of a study of PD-1 blockade in classical Hodgkin lymphoma. Measured with immunoSEQ multiplex PCR; TCRdb has only the in-frame clones, and not every one. Of roughly 70,000 clones listed, over 90% are singletons. Sample time point: newly diagnosed, previously untreated cHL patient sample. Serving as comparison were PBMCs from newly diagnosed, untreated classical Hodgkin lymphoma, which were sequenced alongside the relapsed/refractory trial patients. The V gene's germline CDR1 is SEHNR and CDR2 FQNEAQ (reference sequence). The CDR3 runs to 11 residues. V was clipped by 2 bases and J by 5 bases, with 4 bases between them.

The chain joins TRBV7-9 to TRBJ2-7, with D unclear. The source of this sequence is a human donor with classical Hodgkin lymphoma. The source material was peripheral blood mononuclear cells (PBMCs). The CDR3 protein is CASSLTHEQYF. DNA for the CDR3: TGTGCCAGCAGCTTAACCCACGAGCAGTACTTC.